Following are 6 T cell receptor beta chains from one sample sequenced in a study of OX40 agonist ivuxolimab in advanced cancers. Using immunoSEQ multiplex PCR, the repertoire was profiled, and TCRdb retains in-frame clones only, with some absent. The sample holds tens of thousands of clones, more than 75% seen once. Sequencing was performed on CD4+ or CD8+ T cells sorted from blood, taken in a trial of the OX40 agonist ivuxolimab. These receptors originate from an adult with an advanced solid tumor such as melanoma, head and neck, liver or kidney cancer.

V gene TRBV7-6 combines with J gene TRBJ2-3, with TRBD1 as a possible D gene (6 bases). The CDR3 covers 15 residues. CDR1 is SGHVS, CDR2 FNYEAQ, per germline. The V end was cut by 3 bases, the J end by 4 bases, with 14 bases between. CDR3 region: CASSFRTQGADTQYF. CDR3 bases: TGTGCCAGCAGCTTTCGTACACAGGGAGCAGATACGCAGTATTTT.

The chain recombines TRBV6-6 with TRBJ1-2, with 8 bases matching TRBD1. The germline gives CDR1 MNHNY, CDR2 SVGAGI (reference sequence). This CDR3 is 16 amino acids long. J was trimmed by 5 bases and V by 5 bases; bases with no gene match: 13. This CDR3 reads CASSPSPGQGYYGYTF. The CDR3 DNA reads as TGTGCCAGCAGTCCGTCCCCAGGACAGGGCTATTATGGCTACACCTTC.

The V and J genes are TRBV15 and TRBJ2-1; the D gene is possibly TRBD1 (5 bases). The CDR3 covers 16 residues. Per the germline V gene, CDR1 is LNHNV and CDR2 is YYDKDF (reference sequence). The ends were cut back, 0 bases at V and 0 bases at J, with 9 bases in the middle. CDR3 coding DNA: TGTGCCACCAGCAGAGATAGGACACCCTCCTACAATGAGCAGTTCTTC. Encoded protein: CATSRDRTPSYNEQFF.

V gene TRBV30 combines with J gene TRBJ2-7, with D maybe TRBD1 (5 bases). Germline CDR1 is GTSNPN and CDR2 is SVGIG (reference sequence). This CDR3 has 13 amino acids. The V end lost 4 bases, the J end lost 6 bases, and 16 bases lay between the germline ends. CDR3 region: CAWNPNRFGEQYF. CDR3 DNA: TGTGCCTGGAACCCCAACAGGTTCGGCGAGCAGTACTTC.

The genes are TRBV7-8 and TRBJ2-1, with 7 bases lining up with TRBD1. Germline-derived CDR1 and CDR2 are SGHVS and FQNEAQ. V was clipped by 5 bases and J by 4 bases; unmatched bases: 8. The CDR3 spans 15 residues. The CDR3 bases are TGTGCCAGCAGCACGAACAGGGGTGGGTACAATGAGCAGTTCTTC. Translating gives CASSTNRGGYNEQFF.

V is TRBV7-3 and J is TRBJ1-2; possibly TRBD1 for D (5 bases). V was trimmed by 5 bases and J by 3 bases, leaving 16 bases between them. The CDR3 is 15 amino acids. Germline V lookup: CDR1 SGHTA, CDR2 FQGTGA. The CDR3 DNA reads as TGTGCCAGCAGCCCAGACCGGGGGTTCGACTATGGCTACACCTTC. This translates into CASSPDRGFDYGYTF.